These 3 T cell receptor beta chains originate from one sample sequenced in a study of circulating and synovial CD4+ cells in juvenile arthritis. TCRdb's copy holds only in-frame clones and misses some; the assay was immunoSEQ multiplex PCR. The sample consists of some 30,000 clones, around 93% of them appearing once. Sequenced: CD4+ T cells from blood. The receptors derive from a human donor with juvenile idiopathic arthritis.

This clone has more than one count but fewer than ten. The chain has TRBV9 and TRBJ2-1; D is undetermined. Germline loops: CDR1 SGDLS, CDR2 YYNGEE. CDR3 size: 14 residues. V lost 4 bases and J 7 bases, leaving 15 bases between the germline ends. The CDR3 here is CASSPLSEANEQFF. The CDR3 DNA reads TGTGCCAGCAGCCCCCTTAGTGAAGCGAATGAGCAGTTCTTC.

This chain links TRBV9 with TRBJ2-1; TRBD2 aligns across 11 bases. V dropped 2 bases and J dropped 5; count of bases not matched to a gene: 9. The CDR3 totals 17 residues. Germline V gene lookup returns CDR1 SGDLS and CDR2 YYNGEE. The CDR3 DNA is TGTGCCAGCAGCGTTCGTGCCGGGACTAGCGGTGACAATGAGCAGTTCTTC. As protein: CASSVRAGTSGDNEQFF.

This chain connects TRBV27 to TRBJ1-5; TRBD1 might be the D (5 bases). V shed 2 bases and J shed 6 bases, with 8 bases lying between them. Germline assignment: CDR1 MNHEY and CDR2 SMNVEV (reference sequence). The length of the CDR3 is 13 residues. The CDR3 region is CASSLRGGQPQHF. CDR3 nucleotides: TGTGCCAGCAGTTTACGGGGGGGTCAGCCCCAGCATTTT.